This T cell receptor (beta chain) was found in a study of cytomegalovirus exposure and HLA in healthy donors. It was with 60 Vbeta and 13 Jbeta primers that the PCR ran. Sequencing used immunoSEQ multiplex PCR; TCRdb keeps in-frame clones, though not all of them. The sample includes over 120,000 clones. Whole-study findings and limits: Evidence from a later analysis indicated that most CMV-associated TCR beta chains looked HLA-restricted. Cytomegalovirus-associated status was assigned to 150 to 200 TCR beta chains.

Remarks on this clone: Antigen specificity is unknown.

Sequences were obtained from PBMCs. This receptor was taken from a male donor in good health and CMV-seronegative.

CDR3 bases: TGTGCCAGCAGTTACGGTAGGGGGCGACGGACTGAAGCTTTCTTT. The encoded protein is CASSYGRGRRTEAFF. This chain uses TRBV27 with TRBJ1-1, with 7 bases matching TRBD1. In germline, CDR1 is MNHEY, CDR2 SMNVEV (reference sequence). The V gene end was trimmed by 4 bases and the J gene end by 5 bases; junction bases not matched to a gene: 10. This CDR3 is built from 15 residues.